Given below is one T cell receptor (beta chain) in context. The target of this receptor is not known. No per-base quality is available; no much larger clone lies one base away. This sample is drawn from a study of T cells in localized non-small cell lung cancer (dated by TCRdb to about 2020). In the study overall: T cell repertoires of more than 200 early-stage NSCLC patients were analyzed, with tumors being compared against uninvolved tumor-adjacent lungs. All 250 or so NSCLC patients in the cohort were treatment-naive and had localized lung tumors that were resected. A mean age of around 66 years was recorded for the NSCLC patients, of whom more than 120 were male and 100 to 110 were female.

The immunoSEQ Assay was used to sequence TCR beta CDR3 regions from DNA. Per the source publication's procedure: T cell density was computed as TCR beta template counts normalized to usable DNA estimated by amplifying housekeeping genes. Using the preseqR package, richness was estimated by extrapolating to 120,000 templates for tissue samples and 400,000 templates for PBMC samples. Clonality was calculated as one minus Pielou's evenness. Differential abundance testing on productive amino-acid clonotypes, with a minimum total count of 5 and an alpha of 0.1, was used to identify tissue-enriched TCRs. The Jaccard Index and the Morisita Overlap Index were used to measure repertoire overlap between compartments. GLIPH clustered TCR beta CDR3s with public tetramer-defined viral CDR3s; viral motifs required at least three viral sequences plus V-gene enrichment. TCRdb mirrors the immuneACCESS table, restricted to in-frame sequences. Some clones are absent from its copies; in checked studies, under half trace to an unresolved V gene, and the reason for the others is unknown. The V and J calls and the clone size are those of that table, but D and trimming were determined from the DNA. The sample has thousands of clones on record, approximately 29% of them singletons. Less than 15% of the sample is taken by the ten largest.

At diagnosis, peripheral blood, uninvolved tumor-adjacent lung and tumor were collected and were preserved as a mix of fresh-frozen and FFPE material. What the authors observed across the whole study: Uninvolved tumor-adjacent lung showed the highest T cell clonality, higher than tumor, which suggests more focused antigenic responses in the uninvolved tumor-adjacent lung. Because the study design was exploratory, TCR variables were selected using unadjusted p-values without false-discovery rate correction. Higher T cell density in blood was associated with longer overall survival, whereas higher clonality in adjacent lung was associated with shorter survival. A median of around 57 of the top 100 tumor clones were detected in paired uninvolved adjacent lung, and around 27 of these tumor clones were also found among the top 100 clones of the paired uninvolved adjacent lung. Because multi-region tumor sequencing was not done, intratumor heterogeneity could not be ruled out.

As encoded in the germline V gene, CDR1 is KGHSH while CDR2 is LQKENI. Including cysteine and phenylalanine, the CDR3 has 13 amino acids. Here the CDR3 DNA is all that survives: 39 bases in frame from base 1. Trimming removed 6 bases from V and 7 bases from J; the gene matches leave 8 bases unexplained. This specimen was lung tumor tissue, taken before any cancer treatment. The rearrangement joined TRBV18 to TRBJ1-1; the junction holds 7 bases that match TRBD1. The sequence derives from a male donor at least 60 years old with stage III lung adenocarcinoma. The sequenced DNA: TGTGCCAGCTCTAAGACAGGGCAAGGTGAAGCTTTCTTT. It specifies CASSKTGQGEAFF.